This is a list of T cell receptor beta chains from one sample in a study of chemoradiotherapy in HPV16-positive cancers. The assay was immunoSEQ multiplex PCR, and TCRdb's table has in-frame clones only and misses some. The sample includes tens of thousands of clones, approximately 92% of them seen just once. Sample: blood, taken from a patient who underwent chemoradiotherapy. The receptor source for this set is a human donor with HPV-associated anogenital cancer. The CDR3 runs from the conserved cysteine through the conserved F or W. Fields, in order: D gene, V gene, J gene, clone size, CDR3 protein, CDR3 DNA. A D gene is named only where the DNA matches it firmly. Only some rows state a clone size, as once, few, many or a class for expanded clones.

D: -; V: TRBV7-3; J: TRBJ2-2; size: -; CDR3: CASSPQAWGPGELFF; DNA: TGTGCCAGCAGCCCACAGGCCTGGGGACCCGGGGAGCTGTTTTTT
D: -; V: TRBV4-3; J: TRBJ1-5; size: once; CDR3: CASSQEVADQPQHF; DNA: TGCGCCAGCAGCCAAGAGGTGGCGGATCAGCCCCAGCATTTT
D: -; V: TRBV11-2; J: TRBJ2-7; size: -; CDR3: CASSSTPRAMGEQYF; DNA: TGTGCCAGCAGCTCAACCCCCCGTGCTATGGGGGAGCAGTACTTC
D: TRBD1; V: TRBV19; J: TRBJ1-1; size: -; CDR3: CASSETGGDTEAFF; DNA: TGTGCCAGTTCCGAGACAGGGGGTGACACTGAAGCTTTCTTT
D: -; V: TRBV11-3; J: TRBJ1-1; size: -; CDR3: CASSLGGPAGAFF; DNA: TGTGCCAGCAGCTTAGGTGGGCCTGCCGGGGCTTTCTTT
D: -; V: TRBV5-1; J: TRBJ1-1; size: -; CDR3: CASSLDRNTEAFF; DNA: TGCGCCAGCAGTCTTGACAGGAACACTGAAGCTTTCTTT
D: TRBD1; V: TRBV29-1; J: TRBJ2-5; size: -; CDR3: CSGDPGQGRETQYF; DNA: TGCAGCGGAGACCCGGGACAGGGAAGGGAGACCCAGTACTTC
D: TRBD1; V: TRBV18; J: TRBJ1-2; size: few; CDR3: CASSPGQDDYGYTF; DNA: TGTGCCAGCTCACCAGGACAGGACGACTATGGCTACACCTTC
D: -; V: TRBV4-1; J: TRBJ2-6; size: once; CDR3: CASSQLSSQVGGANVLTF; DNA: TGCGCCAGCAGCCAGCTCTCTAGTCAGGTGGGGGGGGCCAACGTCCTGACTTTC
D: TRBD2; V: TRBV11-3; J: TRBJ2-3; size: -; CDR3: CASSLRAGGISTDTQYF; DNA: TGTGCCAGCAGCCTACGGGCGGGAGGCATTTCCACAGATACGCAGTATTTT
D: -; V: TRBV6-6; J: TRBJ2-7; size: -; CDR3: CASSYVLRYEQYF; DNA: TGTGCCAGCAGTTACGTGCTACGATACGAGCAGTACTTC
D: -; V: TRBV7-2; J: TRBJ1-3; size: -; CDR3: CASSLVGYGNTIYF; DNA: TGTGCCAGCAGCTTAGTAGGGTACGGAAACACCATATATTTT
D: -; V: TRBV19; J: TRBJ2-7; size: -; CDR3: CASSRQDQLYEQYF; DNA: TGTGCCAGTAGTCGGCAGGATCAACTCTACGAGCAGTACTTC
D: TRBD1; V: TRBV29-1; J: TRBJ1-2; size: -; CDR3: CSVEDQGGYGYTF; DNA: TGCAGCGTTGAAGATCAGGGGGGGTATGGCTACACCTTC
D: TRBD1; V: TRBV28; J: TRBJ1-2; size: once; CDR3: CASSYTGTGEDGYTF; DNA: TGTGCCAGCAGTTACACCGGGACAGGGGAGGATGGCTACACCTTC
D: -; V: TRBV6-5; J: TRBJ2-3; size: -; CDR3: CASSHTDTQYF; DNA: TGTGCCAGCAGCCACACAGATACGCAGTATTTT
D: -; V: TRBV6-5; J: TRBJ2-7; size: -; CDR3: CASSFAGFEYF; DNA: TGTGCCAGCAGTTTCGCAGGTTTCGAGTACTTC
D: -; V: TRBV7-9; J: TRBJ2-3; size: -; CDR3: CASSLRATDSTDTQYF; DNA: TGTGCCAGCAGCTTAAGGGCGACTGATAGCACAGATACGCAGTATTTT
D: TRBD2; V: TRBV5-1; J: TRBJ2-7; size: -; CDR3: CASTLGGTYEQYF; DNA: TGCGCCAGCACCTTGGGGGGGACCTACGAGCAGTACTTC
D: -; V: TRBV9; J: TRBJ1-6; size: -; CDR3: CASSLDGPPNSPLHF; DNA: TGTGCCAGCAGCTTGGACGGGCCCCCTAATTCACCCCTCCACTTT
D: -; V: TRBV2; J: TRBJ2-2; size: -; CDR3: CASRAQTGRDTGELFF; DNA: TGTGCCAGCAGGGCCCAGACGGGCCGGGACACCGGGGAGCTGTTTTTT
D: TRBD1; V: TRBV4-3; J: TRBJ2-5; size: -; CDR3: CASSQDRDRGEETQYF; DNA: TGCGCCAGCAGCCAAGACCGGGACAGGGGCGAAGAGACCCAGTACTTC
D: TRBD2; V: TRBV27; J: TRBJ2-7; size: -; CDR3: CASSYAGGSYEQYF; DNA: TGTGCCAGCAGTTATGCGGGGGGGTCCTACGAGCAGTACTTC
D: TRBD1; V: TRBV14; J: TRBJ1-2; size: once; CDR3: CASSQGRPGVGQRYGYTF; DNA: TGTGCCAGCAGCCAAGGGCGGCCCGGCGTGGGACAGCGCTATGGCTACACCTTC
D: -; V: TRBV30; J: TRBJ2-6; size: -; CDR3: CAWSVDTSGANVLTF; DNA: TGTGCCTGGAGTGTAGACACGTCCGGGGCCAACGTCCTGACTTTC
D: TRBD2; V: TRBV25-1; J: TRBJ2-5; size: -; CDR3: CASRAFGGGRGSQETQYF; DNA: TGTGCCAGCAGAGCCTTCGGAGGAGGGAGGGGATCCCAAGAGACCCAGTACTTC
D: -; V: TRBV5-4; J: TRBJ2-2; size: -; CDR3: CASSHGGPDTGELFF; DNA: TGTGCCAGCAGTCACGGTGGCCCAGACACCGGGGAGCTGTTTTTT
D: -; V: TRBV30; J: TRBJ2-7; size: -; CDR3: CAWSKDTYEQYF; DNA: TGTGCCTGGAGTAAGGATACCTACGAGCAGTACTTC
D: -; V: TRBV30; J: TRBJ1-2; size: -; CDR3: CAWSGQGNYGYTF; DNA: TGTGCCTGGAGTGGGCAGGGGAACTATGGCTACACCTTC
D: -; V: TRBV30; J: TRBJ2-1; size: -; CDR3: CAWSVAGYYNEQFF; DNA: TGTGCCTGGAGTGTCGCGGGGTACTACAATGAGCAGTTCTTC
D: TRBD2; V: TRBV5-1; J: TRBJ2-2; size: -; CDR3: CASRSSGGNTGELFF; DNA: TGCGCCAGCAGATCTAGCGGGGGGAACACCGGGGAGCTGTTTTTT
D: -; V: TRBV6-5; J: TRBJ2-3; size: -; CDR3: CASSQTEATDTQYF; DNA: TGTGCCAGCAGCCAGACAGAGGCGACAGATACGCAGTATTTT
D: -; V: TRBV19; J: TRBJ1-2; size: -; CDR3: CASRGQGKDGYTF; DNA: TGTGCCAGTCGAGGCCAGGGGAAGGATGGCTACACCTTC
D: TRBD1; V: TRBV29-1; J: TRBJ2-7; size: -; CDR3: CSGTGASYEQYF; DNA: TGCAGCGGGACAGGGGCGTCCTACGAGCAGTACTTC
D: -; V: TRBV29-1; J: TRBJ2-3; size: -; CDR3: CSVEGGVLGADTQYF; DNA: TGCAGCGTTGAAGGCGGGGTTTTGGGCGCAGATACGCAGTATTTT
D: -; V: TRBV18; J: TRBJ2-2; size: -; CDR3: CASSSTSQNTGELFF; DNA: TGTGCCAGCTCATCGACATCCCAGAACACCGGGGAGCTGTTTTTT
D: -; V: TRBV7-9; J: TRBJ2-7; size: -; CDR3: CASSPTDGLEQYF; DNA: TGTGCCAGCAGCCCTACGGACGGTCTGGAGCAGTACTTC
D: TRBD2; V: TRBV7-2; J: TRBJ2-5; size: -; CDR3: CASSQGRGGPETQYF; DNA: TGTGCCAGCAGCCAAGGGCGGGGGGGCCCAGAGACCCAGTACTTC
D: -; V: TRBV9; J: TRBJ1-1; size: -; CDR3: CASSLVGDTEAFF; DNA: TGTGCCAGCAGCCTTGTAGGGGACACTGAAGCTTTCTTT
D: TRBD2; V: TRBV27; J: TRBJ2-3; size: -; CDR3: CASSFGTSGTPQYF; DNA: TGTGCCAGCAGTTTCGGGACTAGCGGGACCCCGCAGTATTTT
D: -; V: TRBV5-1; J: TRBJ2-3; size: -; CDR3: CASSLPGVHGDTQYF; DNA: TGCGCCAGCAGCTTGCCCGGAGTCCACGGAGATACGCAGTATTTT
D: -; V: TRBV7-8; J: TRBJ2-3; size: -; CDR3: CASRPSGTTDTQYF; DNA: TGTGCCAGCAGGCCGAGCGGAACCACAGATACGCAGTATTTT
D: TRBD2; V: TRBV5-4; J: TRBJ2-7; size: -; CDR3: CASSFPGLAGVGGGEQYF; DNA: TGTGCCAGCAGCTTTCCGGGACTAGCGGGAGTCGGTGGTGGCGAGCAGTACTTC
D: -; V: TRBV27; J: TRBJ2-7; size: -; CDR3: CASSPLRDGAYEQYF; DNA: TGTGCCAGCAGTCCCCTCCGGGACGGAGCATACGAGCAGTACTTC
D: TRBD2; V: TRBV27; J: TRBJ2-5; size: -; CDR3: CASSPKLAGVSGETQYF; DNA: TGTGCCAGCAGTCCAAAACTAGCGGGAGTGAGTGGAGAGACCCAGTACTTC
D: -; V: TRBV11-3; J: TRBJ2-5; size: -; CDR3: CASSPGGGPAETQYF; DNA: TGTGCCAGCAGCCCCGGGGGCGGGCCGGCGGAGACCCAGTACTTC
D: -; V: TRBV7-8; J: TRBJ1-2; size: -; CDR3: CASSLARFPGLYGGYTF; DNA: TGTGCCAGCAGCTTAGCGAGGTTTCCGGGGCTATACGGTGGCTACACCTTC
D: -; V: TRBV7-9; J: TRBJ2-1; size: once; CDR3: CASSLGPRDNEQFF; DNA: TGTGCCAGCAGCTTAGGCCCGAGGGACAATGAGCAGTTCTTC
D: -; V: TRBV5-1; J: TRBJ2-1; size: once; CDR3: CASSEQVRAFNEQFF; DNA: TGCGCCAGCAGCGAGCAGGTGCGAGCTTTCAATGAGCAGTTCTTC
D: -; V: TRBV29-1; J: TRBJ2-7; size: -; CDR3: CSVGSGGGYEQYF; DNA: TGCAGCGTTGGGTCAGGGGGAGGGTACGAGCAGTACTTC
D: TRBD1; V: TRBV6-5; J: TRBJ1-6; size: -; CDR3: CASSPRQGAIPLHF; DNA: TGTGCCAGCAGTCCGAGACAGGGGGCCATACCCCTCCACTTT